These 9 T cell receptor beta chains were sequenced from one sample in a study of CD8+CD57+ T cells in acquired aplastic anemia. Patients sequenced had flow cytometry evidence of CD8+CD57+ cell expansion. Both TCR beta VDJ combination and CDR3 sequence profiling were carried out. Genomic DNA was the template for this profiling. TCRdb re-called the reads with MiXCR, one entry per CDR3 protein. The sample has about 180,000 distinct CDR3 sequences, 63% seen once; the top ten hold roughly 42%. The sample taken for sequencing was sorted CD4+, CD8+, or CD8+CD57+ T cells (not recorded which) from PBMCs. These receptors were obtained from a human donor with aplastic anemia.

This clonotype was observed a single time. The V call is TRBV19, the J call TRBJ2-1; the D gene is possibly TRBD1 (5 bases). The CDR3 is made up of 14 amino acids. The V end was cut by 7 bases, the J end by 4 bases, with 14 bases between. Germline CDR1 reads LNHDA; CDR2 reads SQIVND (reference sequence). The CDR3 nucleotides are TGTGCCAGTACCTATGGGGCAGATTACAATGAGCAGTTCTTC. Its protein product is CASTYGADYNEQFF.

Concerning this clonotype: The germline gene is not matched at one end of the junction; a read error may be the cause. The genes are TRBV9 and TRBJ2-5; D is uncertain. The CDR3 spans 13 residues. Germline loops: CDR1 SGDLS, CDR2 YYNGEE. Here the CDR3 reads CASSLGTLGTQYF. The CDR3, as DNA: TGCGCCAGCAGCCTCGGCACCCTGGGGACCCAGTACTTC.

A word on this clonotype: The missing conserved phenylalanine or tryptophan at the end of this CDR3 makes a read error likely. The chain couples TRBV9 to TRBJ2-4; D is possibly TRBD1 (5 bases). The CDR3 runs 16 residues. CDR1 SGDLS and CDR2 YYNGEE come from the germline V gene. V was clipped by 4 bases and J by 2 bases, with 16 bases between them. The CDR3 spells CASSPGKAESKNIQYL. CDR3 coding DNA: TGTGCCAGCAGCCCAGGGAAAGCAGAGTCCAAAAACATTCAGTACCTC.

This chain links TRBV10-3 with TRBJ1-2; D may be TRBD1 (5 bases). The CDR3 covers 14 residues. Germline V gene lookup returns CDR1 ENHRY and CDR2 SYGVKD. V was trimmed by 7 bases and J by 8 bases, leaving 20 bases between them. CDR3 region: CAITDPGKAEGYTF. For the CDR3, the DNA is TGTGCCATCACCGACCCAGGGAAGGCGGAAGGCTACACCTTC.

Concerning this clonotype: No conserved phenylalanine or tryptophan is present at the end of the CDR3, so a read error is the likely explanation. This chain links TRBV29-1 with TRBJ1-2, with D possibly TRBD1 on 5 matching bases. The CDR3 is 12 residues long. V was shortened by 1 base and J by 4 bases, with 7 bases between the two germline ends. Germline V gene lookup returns CDR1 SQVTM and CDR2 ANQGSEA. CDR3 in amino acids: CSVEGGLYGYTV. DNA of the CDR3: TGCAGCGTTGAAGGGGGCCTCTATGGCTACACCGTC.

V is TRBV5-1 and J is TRBJ2-3; TRBD2 matches 12 bases. This CDR3 has 16 amino acids. After removal of 4 bases from V and 5 bases from J, the junction contained 8 bases not matched to a gene. The germline gives CDR1 SGHRS, CDR2 YFSETQ. CDR3 in amino acids: CASSKVGLAGLDTQYF. For the CDR3, the DNA is TGCGCCAGCAGCAAGGTCGGACTAGCGGGGCTAGATACGCAGTATTTT.

In regard to this clonotype: The junction and the germline gene differ at one end; a read error may be behind it. The chain combines TRBV10-3 with TRBJ1-6; 7 nucleotides agree with TRBD1. This CDR3 is built from 16 residues. Germline V gives CDR1 ENHRY, CDR2 SYGVKD. CDR3 DNA sequence: TGTGCCAGCAGTACCTCCGGGACAGAGTATAATTCACCCCTCCACTTT. It is translated as CASSTSGTEYNSPLHF.

A remark on this clonotype: One end of the junction varies from germline; a read error may be responsible. V and J are TRBV7-3 and TRBJ1-2, with 12 nucleotides matching TRBD1. Germline V gene sequence: CDR1 SGHTA, CDR2 FQGTGA. This CDR3 region has 16 residues. CDR3 in amino acids: CASSQDQRDRGLGYTF. In nucleotides, the CDR3 is TGCGCCAGCAGCCAAGATCAGCGGGACAGGGGGCTCGGCTACACCTTC.

This clonotype was counted between two and nine times. This rearrangement joins TRBV29-1 to TRBJ2-1, with 13 bases matching TRBD2. Losses at the gene ends were 7 bases for V and 7 bases for J; bases not matched to a gene: 7. The CDR3 has 14 amino acids. The germline CDR1 and CDR2 sequences are SQVTM and ANQGSEA. The CDR3 spells CSAWVLAGGNEQFF. Here the CDR3 DNA reads TGCAGCGCGTGGGTACTAGCGGGGGGGAATGAGCAGTTCTTC.